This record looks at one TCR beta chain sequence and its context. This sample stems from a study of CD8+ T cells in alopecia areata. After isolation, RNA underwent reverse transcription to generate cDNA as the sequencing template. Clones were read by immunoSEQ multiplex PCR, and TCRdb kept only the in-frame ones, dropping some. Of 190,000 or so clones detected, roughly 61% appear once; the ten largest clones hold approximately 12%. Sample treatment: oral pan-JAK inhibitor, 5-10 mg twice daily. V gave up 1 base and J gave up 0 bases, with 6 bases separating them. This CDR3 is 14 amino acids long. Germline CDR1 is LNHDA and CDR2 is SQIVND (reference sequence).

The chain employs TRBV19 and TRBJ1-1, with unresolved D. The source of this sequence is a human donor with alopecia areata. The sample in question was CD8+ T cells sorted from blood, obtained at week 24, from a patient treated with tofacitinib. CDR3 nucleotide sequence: TGTGCCAGTAGTATAGGTCCCCTGAACACTGAAGCTTTCTTT. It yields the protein CASSIGPLNTEAFF. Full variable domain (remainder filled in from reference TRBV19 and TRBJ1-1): DGGITQSPKYLFRKEGQNVTLSCEQNLNHDAMYWYRQDPGQGLRLIYYSQIVNDFQKGDIAEGYSVSREKKESFPLTVTSAQKNPTAFYLCASSIGPLNTEAFFGQGTRLTVV.